The 28 T cell receptor beta chains presented below share a single source sample, sequenced in a study of response to subunit inactivated influenza vaccine. TCRdb ran MiXCR on the RT-PCR reads and lists one entry per CDR3 protein. The sample has hundreds of thousands of distinct CDR3 sequences; 16% are singletons. Sample: CD4+ T cells sorted from PBMCs, taken approximately 25 months after vaccination. These receptors all stem from a man aged 50-75 years who received an inactivated influenza vaccine.

The chain combines TRBV3-1 with TRBJ2-1; unclear D gene. The germline V gene encodes CDR1 LGHDT and CDR2 YNNKEL (reference sequence). Trimming left V 8 bases short and J 5 bases short, with 16 bases between. The CDR3 is made up of 14 amino acids. The CDR3 DNA follows: TGTGCCAGCGGTTTGGCGAGTCTAAACAATGAGCAGTTCTTC. This encodes CASGLASLNNEQFF.

Here the CDR3 DNA reads TGTGCCAGCAGCTTAGATATTTACTACGAGCAGTACTTC. It yields the protein CASSLDIYYEQYF. This chain links TRBV11-2 with TRBJ2-7; D unresolved. Trimming pared 0 bases from V and 3 bases from J, leaving 6 bases between. This CDR3 is 13 amino acids long. Germline CDR1 and CDR2: SGHAT and FQNNGV. The variable domain in full, with the rest retrieved from reference TRBV11-2 and TRBJ2-7, is EAGVAQSPRYKIIEKRQSVAFWCNPISGHATLYWYQQILGQGPKLLIQFQNNGVVDDSQLPKDRFSAERLKGVDSTLKIQPAKLEDSAVYLCASSLDIYYEQYFGPGTRLTVT.

This clonotype was seen more than once but under ten times. The chain recombines TRBV12-3 or TRBV12-4 with TRBJ2-7; tentative D call: TRBD1 (5 bases). The CDR3 has 14 residues. Trimming shortened V by 0 bases and J by 3 bases, and 9 bases separated the two germline ends. CDR3 sequence (DNA): TGTGCCAGCAGTTTAGCGACAGAAAACTACGAGCAGTACTTC. Translating gives CASSLATENYEQYF.

CDR3 residues: CSASPKWGTLESSYNSPLHF. Written as DNA, the CDR3 is TGCAGTGCTAGCCCAAAATGGGGGACACTTGAGAGCTCCTATAATTCACCCCTCCACTTT. The chain carries TRBV20-1 and TRBJ1-6; D is perhaps TRBD1 (6 bases). The CDR3 covers 20 residues. V lost 3 bases, J lost 0 bases, and 24 bases lay in between. Germline V lookup: CDR1 DFQATT, CDR2 SNEGSKA (reference sequence).

This clonotype was detected many times. CDR3 sequence reads: CASSKDPGTEAFF. The DNA of the CDR3 is TGTGCCAGCAGTAAGGACCCGGGGACTGAAGCTTTCTTT. The rearrangement uses TRBV6-6 and TRBJ1-1, with unresolved D. Germline loops: CDR1 MNHNY, CDR2 SVGAGI (reference sequence). The CDR3 is 13 amino acids. Trimming pared 5 bases from V and 5 bases from J, leaving 12 bases between.

This clonotype was seen repeatedly, ten times or more. J is TRBJ2-3 and V is TRBV29-1; D not certain. This CDR3 is 14 amino acids long. Trimming removed 6 bases at V and 3 bases at J, with 16 bases between. CDR1 is SQVTM, CDR2 ANQGSEA, per germline. The CDR3 coding sequence is TGCAGCGTGGCCAAGAATTTGGGGACAGATACGCAGTATTTT. This gives the protein CSVAKNLGTDTQYF.

This clonotype came up a few times. CDR3 sequence (DNA): TGTGCCATCAGTCAGACATACGGGACAGGGGTCAATCAGCCCCAGCATTTT. Its protein product is CAISQTYGTGVNQPQHF. The chain has TRBV10-3 and TRBJ1-5; 10 bases match TRBD1. With 5 bases clipped from V and 3 bases from J, the junction kept 10 bases outside the gene matches. The CDR3 is 17 amino acids. The germline gives CDR1 ENHRY, CDR2 SYGVKD.

This clonotype appeared many times. V gene TRBV20-1 combines with J gene TRBJ2-1; TRBD2 aligns across 7 bases. The CDR3 covers 14 residues. The germline V gene has CDR1 DFQATT and CDR2 SNEGSKA (reference sequence). The J segment lost 4 bases and the V segment lost 7 bases, leaving 10 bases of the junction unmatched. CDR3: CSVTRGRGYNEQFF. The CDR3, as DNA: TGCAGTGTTACGCGCGGGAGAGGTTACAATGAGCAGTTCTTC.

This chain connects TRBV5-1 to TRBJ2-1; D gene unclear. The CDR3 loop spans 16 amino acids. The V end lost 2 bases, the J end lost 0 bases, and 12 bases lay between the germline ends. Germline V gene lookup returns CDR1 SGHRS and CDR2 YFSETQ. In DNA form, the CDR3 reads TGCGCCAGCAGCTTTATGGGTCCTAGCTCCTACAATGAGCAGTTCTTC. It translates to CASSFMGPSSYNEQFF.

CDR3 region: CASSPGQGRDEKLFF. DNA of the CDR3: TGTGCCAGCAGCCCAGGGCAGGGCCGGGATGAAAAACTGTTTTTT. The genes are TRBV4-2 and TRBJ1-4, with TRBD1 as a possible D gene (5 bases). The CDR3 totals 15 residues. Trimming left V 4 bases short and J 6 bases short, with 15 bases between. CDR1 is LGHNA and CDR2 is YNFKEQ in the germline V gene.

There are many counts of this clonotype. This chain joins TRBV5-1 and TRBJ2-3; a weak D match, TRBD1 (6 bases). Germline V lookup: CDR1 SGHRS, CDR2 YFSETQ. CDR3 length: 15 residues. V dropped 4 bases and J dropped 0 bases, with 12 bases sitting between them. Written as DNA, the CDR3 is TGCGCCAGCAGCCAGGACAGCGTGAGCACAGATACGCAGTATTTT. It encodes CASSQDSVSTDTQYF.

This clonotype was found a few times. The chain carries TRBV29-1 and TRBJ2-4; D is uncertain. In germline, CDR1 is SQVTM, CDR2 ANQGSEA. The CDR3 loop spans 11 amino acids. The V and J ends lost 7 bases and 7 bases respectively, with 11 bases between them. In DNA form, the CDR3 reads TGCAGCGCTGAGCTAGGGAACATTCAGTACTTC. Its protein product is CSAELGNIQYF.

The chain has TRBV5-1 and TRBJ2-3; D possibly corresponds to TRBD2 (6 bases). Germline-derived CDR1 and CDR2 are SGHRS and YFSETQ. V gave up 4 bases and J gave up 2 bases, with 14 bases separating them. The length of the CDR3 is 15 residues. CDR3 loop: CASSPTRSVTDTQYF. The CDR3 DNA sequence: TGCGCCAGCAGCCCGACTAGATCCGTCACAGATACGCAGTATTTT.

This clonotype was counted between two and nine times. The chain has TRBV4-3 and TRBJ2-6, with 7 bases lining up with TRBD1. The germline gives CDR1 LGHNA, CDR2 YSLEER. The CDR3 contains 18 residues. Trimming cost V 5 bases and J 0 bases; bases outside gene matches: 10. The CDR3 nucleotides read TGCGCCAGCAGCAGCACGGGACAGTCACTCTCTGGGGCCAACGTCCTGACTTTC. Its protein is CASSSTGQSLSGANVLTF.

V gene TRBV7-8 combines with J gene TRBJ1-5; D call uncertain. Germline V CDR1 and CDR2: SGHVS, FQNEAQ. V lost 1 base and J 9 bases, leaving 7 bases between the germline ends. The CDR3 is 12 amino acids. CDR3 sequence (DNA): TGTGCCAGCAGCTTAGGCCCTTCGCCCCAGCATTTT. This codes for CASSLGPSPQHF.

The sample holds many counts of this clonotype. The J gene is TRBJ2-5, the V gene TRBV25-1; no definite D call. V lost 0 bases and J lost 2, with 7 bases in between. This CDR3 is 14 amino acids long. In germline, CDR1 is MGHDK, CDR2 SYGVNS. CDR3 sequence reads: CASSEYKSQETQYF. CDR3 bases: TGTGCCAGCAGTGAATATAAGTCACAAGAGACCCAGTACTTC.

This clonotype has only one observation. V is TRBV5-1 and J is TRBJ2-3, with D tentatively TRBD1 or TRBD2 (5 bases each). The germline gives CDR1 SGHRS, CDR2 YFSETQ. CDR3 length equals 15 residues. Trimming left V 1 base short and J 6 bases short, with 15 bases between. CDR3 nucleotides: TGCGCCAGCAGCTTGTCAGGGAGAGGTCGGGATACGCAGTATTTT. Translating gives CASSLSGRGRDTQYF.

The CDR3 sequence: CAIGSGAYEQYF. The DNA for the CDR3 is TGTGCCATCGGCAGCGGGGCCTACGAGCAGTACTTC. This chain links TRBV10-3 with TRBJ2-7; 7 bases line up with TRBD2. Looked up from germline, CDR1 is ENHRY and CDR2 is SYGVKD. The CDR3 is 12 residues long. V lost 8 bases, J lost 2 bases, and 3 bases stayed unmatched.

This chain joins TRBV5-1 and TRBJ2-5; TRBD2 matches at 8 bases. Germline CDR1 is SGHRS and CDR2 is YFSETQ. CDR3 length equals 16 residues. V lost 4 bases and J lost 5; bases outside the gene matches: 13. The CDR3 loop reads CASSRRLSGSFETQYF. In nucleotides, the CDR3 is TGCGCCAGCAGCCGACGACTAAGCGGGAGTTTCGAGACCCAGTACTTC.

In its sample, this clonotype was seen many times. The gene calls are TRBV2 and TRBJ2-1; no reliable D call. Germline CDR1 SNHLY, CDR2 FYNNEI. The V end was cut by 3 bases, the J end by 0 bases, with 12 bases between. The CDR3 contains 16 residues. This chain's CDR3 is CASSDVLISSYNEQFF. The CDR3 DNA reads TGTGCCAGCAGTGATGTGTTGATAAGCTCCTACAATGAGCAGTTCTTC.

The rearrangement joins TRBV28 to TRBJ2-7; D possibly uses TRBD1 or TRBD2 (5 bases each). CDR3 length: 15 amino acids. The V gene's germline CDR1 is MDHEN and CDR2 SYDVKM. The V gene lost 5 bases and the J gene lost 4 bases, with 18 bases spanning the gap. The CDR3 loop reads CASSLPWGRSYEQYF. The CDR3 nucleotides are TGTGCCAGCAGTCTTCCCTGGGGGAGATCGTACGAGCAGTACTTC.

This clonotype was detected a few times. This sequence joins TRBV12-3 or TRBV12-4 and TRBJ2-1; D gene unclear. V shed 2 bases and J shed 5 bases, with 10 bases lying between them. This CDR3 is built from 14 residues. DNA for the CDR3: TGTGCCAGCAGTTTAACCCCAGGTAACAATGAGCAGTTCTTC. This gives the protein CASSLTPGNNEQFF.

This chain uses TRBV10-1 with TRBJ2-2; no clear D gene. The length of the CDR3 is 17 residues. Trimming left V 3 bases short and J 2 bases short, with 16 bases between. CDR1 and CDR2 (germline): WNHNN, SYGVQD (reference sequence). The CDR3 here is CASSDKYEAANTGELFF. CDR3 sequence (DNA): TGCGCCAGCAGTGATAAATACGAGGCGGCAAACACCGGGGAGCTGTTTTTT.

This chain uses TRBV14 with TRBJ2-1; D remains unclear. The V end was cut by 3 bases, the J end by 5 bases, with 17 bases between. This CDR3 region has 16 residues. The V gene's germline CDR1 is SGHDN and CDR2 FVKESK. This chain's CDR3 is CASSQAARYPNNEQFF. CDR3 DNA sequence: TGTGCCAGCAGCCAGGCCGCCCGGTACCCCAACAATGAGCAGTTCTTC.

The gene calls are TRBV28 and TRBJ2-1; 8 nucleotides line up with TRBD2. The ends lost 5 bases at V and 11 bases at J; junction bases unmatched: 14. This CDR3 comprises 15 residues. Germline CDR1 is MDHEN and CDR2 is SYDVKM. The CDR3 DNA follows: TGTGCCAGCAGTACCGGGACTAGTCACGCCAGCCAGCAGTTCTTC. The encoded protein is CASSTGTSHASQQFF.

This clonotype was counted many times. The genes are TRBV5-1 and TRBJ2-2, with D hard to call. CDR3 length: 13 amino acids. V gave up 5 bases and J gave up 3 bases, with 8 bases separating them. Germline-derived CDR1 and CDR2 are SGHRS and YFSETQ. The CDR3 is CASRDQYTGELFF. CDR3 bases: TGCGCCAGCAGAGATCAGTACACCGGGGAGCTGTTTTTT. Complete variable domain (other parts from reference TRBV5-1 and TRBJ2-2): KAGVTQTPRYLIKTRGQQVTLSCSPISGHRSVSWYQQTPGQGLQFLFEYFSETQRNKGNFPGRFSGRQFSNSRSEMNVSTLELGDSALYLCASRDQYTGELFFGEGSRLTVL.

CDR3 DNA sequence: TGTGCCAGCAGTTCCCCCGACAGAACGCTCTATGGCTACACCTTC. Protein: CASSSPDRTLYGYTF. The rearrangement joins TRBV28 to TRBJ1-2; possibly TRBD1 for D (5 bases). Germline loops: CDR1 MDHEN, CDR2 SYDVKM. V lost 4 bases and J lost 4, with 16 bases in between. CDR3 length: 15 amino acids.

The gene calls are TRBV5-1 and TRBJ2-1, with D uncertain. V lost 1 base to trimming and J lost 5 bases, with 16 bases between them. The CDR3 runs 16 residues. From germline, CDR1 is SGHRS and CDR2 YFSETQ. Here the CDR3 DNA reads TGCGCCAGCAGCTTGTCGGCAGAGCGATGGGACAATGAGCAGTTCTTC. Residues: CASSLSAERWDNEQFF. Looking up the rest from reference TRBV5-1 and TRBJ2-1 gives the full variable domain: KAGVTQTPRYLIKTRGQQVTLSCSPISGHRSVSWYQQTPGQGLQFLFEYFSETQRNKGNFPGRFSGRQFSNSRSEMNVSTLELGDSALYLCASSLSAERWDNEQFFGPGTRLTVL.